What follows are 18 T cell receptor beta chains derived from one specimen sequenced in a study of cytomegalovirus exposure and HLA in healthy donors. Only in-frame clones appear in the TCRdb table, and some are missing; sequencing was by immunoSEQ multiplex PCR. The sample holds fewer than 75,000 clones, 94% seen once. The source material was PBMCs. The source is a woman aged 18-29 years in good health and CMV-seropositive.

The V and J genes are TRBV5-8 and TRBJ1-1; D might be TRBD1 (6 bases). The V gene's germline CDR1 is SGHTS and CDR2 YDEGEE. The CDR3 has 14 residues. The V and J ends lost 4 bases and 0 bases respectively, with 10 bases between them. The CDR3 DNA reads TGTGCCAGCAGCGACGGACAGATGAACACTGAAGCTTTCTTT. It translates to CASSDGQMNTEAFF.

CDR3: CASSFRNTEAFF. The DNA of the CDR3 is TGTGCCAGTAGTTTCCGGAACACTGAAGCTTTCTTT. This chain connects TRBV19 to TRBJ1-1, with D uncertain. Trimming shortened V by 5 bases and J by 1 base, and 5 bases separated the two germline ends. Germline assignment: CDR1 LNHDA and CDR2 SQIVND (reference sequence). There are 12 residues in the CDR3.

CDR3 in amino acids: CASSYGQGEETEAFF. In nucleotides, the CDR3 is TGTGCCAGCAGTTACGGACAGGGGGAGGAAACTGAAGCTTTCTTT. The chain employs TRBV7-9 and TRBJ1-1; 10 bases agree with TRBD1. Trimming at V came to 6 bases and at J to 5 bases, leaving 9 bases not matched to a gene. Germline V gene data show CDR1 as SEHNR and CDR2 as FQNEAQ (reference sequence). The CDR3 covers 15 residues.

The V gene is TRBV6-5, the J gene TRBJ1-1, with D perhaps TRBD1 (5 bases). This CDR3 is 16 amino acids long. Germline CDR1 and CDR2: MNHEY and SVGAGI. Trimming removed 2 bases from V and 1 base from J, with 14 bases in between. CDR3 DNA: TGTGCCAGCAGTTACAACCCCAGGGTGGGGAACACTGAAGCTTTCTTT. Protein sequence: CASSYNPRVGNTEAFF.

The chain recombines TRBV7-3 with TRBJ2-3, with D unresolved. V was shortened by 5 bases and J by 0 bases, with 6 bases between the two germline ends. CDR1 is SGHTA, CDR2 FQGTGA, per germline. The CDR3 has 13 amino acids. The CDR3 coding sequence is TGTGCCAGCAGCATCCAAAGCACAGATACGCAGTATTTT. Translated, it gives CASSIQSTDTQYF.

The chain links TRBV4-3 to TRBJ2-1; 11 nucleotides match TRBD2. The germline CDR1 and CDR2 sequences are LGHNA and YSLEER. Trimming at V came to 0 bases and at J to 4 bases, leaving 5 bases not matched to a gene. This CDR3 has 17 residues. CDR3 region: CASSQDPASGGYNEQFF. CDR3 sequence (DNA): TGCGCCAGCAGCCAAGATCCGGCTAGCGGGGGGTACAATGAGCAGTTCTTC.

J is TRBJ2-7 and V is TRBV21-1; the table's D gene call, TRBD2, was not cross checked with the DNA. TRBV21-1 is termed a pseudogene. The CDR3 spans 14 residues. Written as DNA, the CDR3 is TGTGCCAGCAGCAAAGAGGCTAGCTTCGACGAGCAGTACTTC. Translated, it gives CASSKEASFDEQYF.

This sequence joins TRBV19 and TRBJ2-2; 7 bases match TRBD2. V lost 3 bases to trimming and J lost 6 bases; unmatched junction nucleotides: 4. Germline V gene data show CDR1 as LNHDA and CDR2 as SQIVND (reference sequence). This CDR3 has 14 amino acids. The CDR3 DNA is TGTGCCAGTAGTATGGATCTAGCGGCCGGGGAGCTGTTTTTT. Its protein product is CASSMDLAAGELFF.

V gene TRBV10-3 combines with J gene TRBJ2-2; D unresolved. This CDR3 is built from 14 residues. V lost 2 bases, J lost 2 bases, and 6 bases lay in between. CDR1 is ENHRY, CDR2 SYGVKD, per germline. This CDR3 is CAISEGPNTGELFF. DNA for the CDR3: TGTGCCATCAGTGAGGGCCCTAACACCGGGGAGCTGTTTTTT.

The chain combines TRBV12-5 with TRBJ2-3; a weak D match, TRBD2 (6 bases). Trimming took off 8 bases at V and 6 bases at J, with 15 bases between the two ends. The CDR3 totals 13 residues. Germline-derived CDR1 and CDR2 are LGHNT and FRNRAP. The CDR3 reads CASRGSGLDTQYF. The CDR3 nucleotides read TGTGCTAGTCGGGGGTCCGGATTGGATACGCAGTATTTT.

This clone was picked up one time. Distinct nucleotide sequences in the sample also encode this CDR3. The CDR3 sequence: CAWSSGYEQYF. For the CDR3, the DNA is TGTGCCTGGAGTTCGGGTTACGAGCAGTACTTC. The V and J genes are TRBV30 and TRBJ2-7; D is undetermined. The CDR3 loop spans 11 amino acids. The V end lost 2 bases, the J end lost 4 bases, and 6 bases lay between the germline ends. CDR1 and CDR2 from the germline V gene are GTSNPN and SVGIG (reference sequence). The full variable domain, completed using reference TRBV30 and TRBJ2-7, is SQTIHQWPATLVQPVGSPLSLECTVEGTSNPNLYWYRQAAGRGLQLLFYSVGIGQISSEVPQNLSASRPQDRQFILSSKKLLLSDSGFYLCAWSSGYEQYFGPGTRLTVT.

The chain carries TRBV2 and TRBJ2-7; 7 nucleotides match TRBD1. This CDR3 comprises 12 residues. The germline V gene encodes CDR1 SNHLY and CDR2 FYNNEI. V trimming: 6 bases; J trimming: 3 bases; junction bases outside the gene matches: 2. As DNA, the CDR3 is TGTGCCAGCAGGGACAGGAGCTACGAGCAGTACTTC. Its protein product is CASRDRSYEQYF.

The CDR3, as DNA: TGCAGCGTTCACAGGGTGGGAGAGACCCAGTACTTC. Translation: CSVHRVGETQYF. The chain links TRBV29-1 to TRBJ2-5, with D possibly matching TRBD1 (6 bases). The length of the CDR3 is 12 residues. V gave up 5 bases and J gave up 4 bases, with 11 bases separating them. Germline CDR1 SQVTM, CDR2 ANQGSEA.

V usage is TRBV19 and J usage is TRBJ1-1; unclear D gene. Germline CDR1 is LNHDA and CDR2 is SQIVND (reference sequence). V was clipped by 5 bases and J by 6 bases, with 4 bases between them. The CDR3 loop spans 10 amino acids. The CDR3 loop reads CASSAAEAFF. Here the CDR3 DNA reads TGTGCCAGTAGTGCGGCTGAAGCTTTCTTT.

The rearrangement uses TRBV27 and TRBJ2-1; D is undetermined. From germline, CDR1 is MNHEY and CDR2 SMNVEV (reference sequence). The CDR3 totals 12 residues. Trimming removed 5 bases from V and 1 base from J, with 3 bases in between. In DNA, the CDR3 is TGTGCCAGCAGTACATCCTACAATGAGCAGTTCTTC. It specifies CASSTSYNEQFF.

In this sample, this clone turned up a few times. V and J are TRBV30 and TRBJ1-4; D unresolved. The germline CDR1 and CDR2 sequences are GTSNPN and SVGIG (reference sequence). This CDR3 comprises 12 residues. The germline V and J ends were trimmed by 4 bases and 3 bases, with 6 bases remaining between them. CDR3 in amino acids: CAWMRSNEKLFF. CDR3 sequence (DNA): TGTGCCTGGATGAGGTCTAATGAAAAACTGTTTTTT. Variable domain in full (rest from reference TRBV30 and TRBJ1-4): SQTIHQWPATLVQPVGSPLSLECTVEGTSNPNLYWYRQAAGRGLQLLFYSVGIGQISSEVPQNLSASRPQDRQFILSSKKLLLSDSGFYLCAWMRSNEKLFFGSGTQLSVL.

The chain uses TRBV7-9 and TRBJ1-5; a weak D match, TRBD1 (5 bases). The ends were cut back, 5 bases at V and 10 bases at J, with 21 bases in the middle. CDR3 length: 15 residues. Germline V CDR1 and CDR2: SEHNR, FQNEAQ (reference sequence). CDR3 sequence: CASSRGTLLEGPQHF. The CDR3 nucleotides are TGTGCCAGCAGCCGGGGGACCCTCCTAGAAGGTCCCCAGCATTTT.

The V and J genes are TRBV5-1 and TRBJ2-3; a weak D match, TRBD1 (6 bases). CDR3 length equals 14 residues. Germline loops: CDR1 SGHRS, CDR2 YFSETQ. Deletions cut 1 base from V and 1 base from J, with 7 bases between. CDR3 DNA: TGCGCCAGCAGCTTGCGACAGGGCACAGATACGCAGTATTTT. It codes for CASSLRQGTDTQYF.